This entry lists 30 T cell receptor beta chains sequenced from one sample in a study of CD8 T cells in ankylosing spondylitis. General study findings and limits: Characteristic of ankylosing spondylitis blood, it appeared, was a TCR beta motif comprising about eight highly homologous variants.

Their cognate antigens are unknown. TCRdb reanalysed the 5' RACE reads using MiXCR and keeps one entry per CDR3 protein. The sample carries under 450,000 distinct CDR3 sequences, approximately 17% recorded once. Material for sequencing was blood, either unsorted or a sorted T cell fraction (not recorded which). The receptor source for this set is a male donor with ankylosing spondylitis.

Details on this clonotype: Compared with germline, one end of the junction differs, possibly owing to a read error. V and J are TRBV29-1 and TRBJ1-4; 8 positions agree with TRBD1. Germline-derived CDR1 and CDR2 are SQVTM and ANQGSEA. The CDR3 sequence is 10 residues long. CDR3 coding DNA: TGCAGCGCCGAACAGGGGGGCCGGGTTTTT. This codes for CSAEQGGRVF.

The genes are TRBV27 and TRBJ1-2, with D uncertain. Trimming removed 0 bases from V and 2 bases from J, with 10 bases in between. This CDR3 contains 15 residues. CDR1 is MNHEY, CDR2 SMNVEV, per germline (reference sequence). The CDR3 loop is CASSLSPGVNYGYTF. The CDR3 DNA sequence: TGTGCCAGCAGTTTATCGCCGGGCGTCAACTATGGCTACACCTTC.

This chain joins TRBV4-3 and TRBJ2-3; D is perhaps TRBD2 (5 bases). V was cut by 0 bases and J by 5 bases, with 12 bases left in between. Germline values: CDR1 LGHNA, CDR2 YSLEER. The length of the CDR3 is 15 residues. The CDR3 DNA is TGCGCCAGCAGCCAAGATGGAGGTCCCGTAGATACGCAGTATTTT. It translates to CASSQDGGPVDTQYF.

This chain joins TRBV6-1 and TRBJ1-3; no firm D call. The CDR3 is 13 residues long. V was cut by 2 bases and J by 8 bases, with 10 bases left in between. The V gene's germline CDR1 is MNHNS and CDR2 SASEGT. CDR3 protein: CASSENWGDTIYF. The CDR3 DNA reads TGTGCCAGCAGTGAAAATTGGGGAGACACCATATATTTT.

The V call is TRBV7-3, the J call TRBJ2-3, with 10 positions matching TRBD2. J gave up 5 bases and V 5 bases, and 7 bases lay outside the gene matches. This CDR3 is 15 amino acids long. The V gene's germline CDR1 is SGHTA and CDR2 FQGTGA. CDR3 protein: CASSIRTSGQDTQYF. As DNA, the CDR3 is TGTGCCAGCAGCATCAGGACTAGCGGACAAGATACGCAGTATTTT.

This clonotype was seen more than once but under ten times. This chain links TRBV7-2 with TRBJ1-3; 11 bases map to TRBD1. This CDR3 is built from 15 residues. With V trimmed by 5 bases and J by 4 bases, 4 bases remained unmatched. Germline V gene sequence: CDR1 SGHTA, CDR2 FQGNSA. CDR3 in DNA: TGTGCCAGCAGCCTAGGACAGGGGGCCGGAAACACCATATATTTT. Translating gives CASSLGQGAGNTIYF. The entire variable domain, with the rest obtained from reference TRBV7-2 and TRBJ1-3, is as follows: GAGVSQSPSNKVTEKGKDVELRCDPISGHTALYWYRQSLGQGLEFLIYFQGNSAPDKSGLPSDRFSAERTGGSVSTLTIQRTQQEDSAVYLCASSLGQGAGNTIYFGEGSWLTVV.

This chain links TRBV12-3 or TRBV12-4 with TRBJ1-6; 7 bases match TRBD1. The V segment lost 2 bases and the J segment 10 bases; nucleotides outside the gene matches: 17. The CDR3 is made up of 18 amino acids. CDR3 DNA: TGTGCCAGCAGTTTAAGCCCAAATCGACAGGGTAGGAAATCACCCCTCCACTTT. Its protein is CASSLSPNRQGRKSPLHF.

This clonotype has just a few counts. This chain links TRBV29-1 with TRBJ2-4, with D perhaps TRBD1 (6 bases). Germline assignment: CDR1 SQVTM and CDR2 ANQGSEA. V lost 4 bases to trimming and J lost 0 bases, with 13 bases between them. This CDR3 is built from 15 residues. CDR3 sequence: CSVVKGTLAKNIQYF. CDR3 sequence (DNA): TGCAGCGTTGTGAAGGGGACACTAGCCAAAAACATTCAGTACTTC.

DNA for the CDR3: TGTGCCAGCAGTTTCAGGGGCTGGGCCGGGGAGCTGTTTTTT. Translating gives CASSFRGWAGELFF. The V call is TRBV28, the J call TRBJ2-2; weak D call: TRBD1 (6 bases). Germline-derived CDR1 and CDR2 are MDHEN and SYDVKM. CDR3 length: 14 residues. V was clipped by 3 bases and J by 6 bases, with 11 bases between them.

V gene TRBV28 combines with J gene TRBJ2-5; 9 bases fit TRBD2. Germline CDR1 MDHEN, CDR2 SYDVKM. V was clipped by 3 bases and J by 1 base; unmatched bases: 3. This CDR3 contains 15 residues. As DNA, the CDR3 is TGTGCCAGCAGTTTGCCTAGCGGGGTCCAAGAGACCCAGTACTTC. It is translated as CASSLPSGVQETQYF.

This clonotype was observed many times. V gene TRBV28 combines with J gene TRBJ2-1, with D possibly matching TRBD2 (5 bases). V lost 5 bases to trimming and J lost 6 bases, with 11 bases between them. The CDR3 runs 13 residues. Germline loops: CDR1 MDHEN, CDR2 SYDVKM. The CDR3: CASSVDSTNEQFF. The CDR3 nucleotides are TGTGCCAGCAGTGTGGACTCTACCAATGAGCAGTTCTTC.

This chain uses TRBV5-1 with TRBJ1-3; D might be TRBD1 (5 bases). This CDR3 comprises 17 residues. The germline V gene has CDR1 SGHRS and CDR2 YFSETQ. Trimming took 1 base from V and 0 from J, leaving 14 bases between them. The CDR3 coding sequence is TGCGCCAGCAGCTTGTCGGGGGTTCTATCCTCTGGAAACACCATATATTTT. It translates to CASSLSGVLSSGNTIYF.

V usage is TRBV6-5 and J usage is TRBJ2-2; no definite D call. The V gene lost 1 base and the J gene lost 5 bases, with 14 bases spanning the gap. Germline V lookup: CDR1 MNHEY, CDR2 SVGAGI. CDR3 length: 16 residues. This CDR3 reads CASSYLTKKGTGELFF. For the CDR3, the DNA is TGTGCCAGCAGTTACTTAACCAAAAAAGGGACCGGGGAGCTGTTTTTT.

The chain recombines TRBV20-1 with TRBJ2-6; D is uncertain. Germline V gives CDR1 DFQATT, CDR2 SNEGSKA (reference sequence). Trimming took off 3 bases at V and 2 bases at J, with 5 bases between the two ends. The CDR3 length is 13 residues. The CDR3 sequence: CSASKAGANVLTF. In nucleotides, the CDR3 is TGCAGTGCTAGCAAGGCTGGGGCCAACGTCCTGACTTTC.

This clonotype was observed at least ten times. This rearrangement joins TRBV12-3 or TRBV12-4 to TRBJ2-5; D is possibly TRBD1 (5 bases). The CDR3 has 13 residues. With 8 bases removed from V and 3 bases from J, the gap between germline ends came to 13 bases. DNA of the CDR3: TGTGCCAGCGGCAGGGCGCTTGAAGAGACCCAGTACTTC. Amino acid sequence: CASGRALEETQYF.

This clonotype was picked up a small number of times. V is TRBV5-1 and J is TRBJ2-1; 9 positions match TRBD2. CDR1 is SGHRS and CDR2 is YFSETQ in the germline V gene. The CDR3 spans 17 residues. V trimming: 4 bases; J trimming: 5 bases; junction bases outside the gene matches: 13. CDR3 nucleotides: TGCGCCAGCAGCCCAGGATCCGGGCGGGGGGGGAACAATGAGCAGTTCTTC. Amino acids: CASSPGSGRGGNNEQFF.

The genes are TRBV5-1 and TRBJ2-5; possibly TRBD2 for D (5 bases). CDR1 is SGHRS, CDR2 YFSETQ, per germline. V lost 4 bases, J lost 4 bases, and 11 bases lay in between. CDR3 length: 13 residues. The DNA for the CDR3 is TGCGCCAGCAGCCCGGGAAGCGGAGAGACCCAGTACTTC. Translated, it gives CASSPGSGETQYF.

In nucleotides, the CDR3 is TGTGCCAGTAGTACAGGGACAGGGAGCCCCTACGAGCAGTACTTC. Translation: CASSTGTGSPYEQYF. The rearrangement uses TRBV19 and TRBJ2-7, with 9 bases fitting TRBD1. V was clipped by 4 bases and J by 2 bases; unmatched bases: 6. This CDR3 region has 15 residues. Germline lookup yields CDR1 LNHDA and CDR2 SQIVND (reference sequence).

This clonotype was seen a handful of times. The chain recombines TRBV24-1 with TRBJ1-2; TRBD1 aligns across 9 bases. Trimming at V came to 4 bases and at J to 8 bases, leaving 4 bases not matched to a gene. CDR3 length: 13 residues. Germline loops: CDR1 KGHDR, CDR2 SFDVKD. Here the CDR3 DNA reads TGTGCCACCAGTGAGTCCGGGACAGGGGGCTACACCTTC. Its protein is CATSESGTGGYTF.

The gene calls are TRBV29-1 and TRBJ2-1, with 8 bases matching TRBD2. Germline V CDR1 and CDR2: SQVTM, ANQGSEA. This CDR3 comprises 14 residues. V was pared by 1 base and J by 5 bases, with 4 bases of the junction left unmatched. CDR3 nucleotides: TGCAGCGTTGAAGGCGGGGGGTCTCACAATGAGCAGTTCTTC. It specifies CSVEGGGSHNEQFF.

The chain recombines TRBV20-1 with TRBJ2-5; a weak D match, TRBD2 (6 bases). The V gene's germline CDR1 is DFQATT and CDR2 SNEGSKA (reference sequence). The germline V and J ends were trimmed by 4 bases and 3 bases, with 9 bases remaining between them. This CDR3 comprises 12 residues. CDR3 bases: TGCAGTGCTATTACGGGGGAAGAGACCCAGTACTTC. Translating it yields CSAITGEETQYF.

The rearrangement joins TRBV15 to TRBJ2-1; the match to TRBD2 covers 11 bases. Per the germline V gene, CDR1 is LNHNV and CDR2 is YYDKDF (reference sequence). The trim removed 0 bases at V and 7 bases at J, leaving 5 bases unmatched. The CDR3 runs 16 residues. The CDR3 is CATSRDRPSGRNEQFF. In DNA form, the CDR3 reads TGTGCCACCAGCAGAGATCGGCCTAGCGGGAGGAATGAGCAGTTCTTC.

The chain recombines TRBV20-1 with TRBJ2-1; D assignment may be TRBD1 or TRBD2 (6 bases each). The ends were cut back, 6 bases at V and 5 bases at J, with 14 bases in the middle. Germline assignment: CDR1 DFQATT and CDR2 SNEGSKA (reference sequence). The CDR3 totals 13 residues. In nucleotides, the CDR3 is TGCAGTGCCCACCTAGGGGGGAACAATGAGCAGTTCTTC. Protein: CSAHLGGNNEQFF.

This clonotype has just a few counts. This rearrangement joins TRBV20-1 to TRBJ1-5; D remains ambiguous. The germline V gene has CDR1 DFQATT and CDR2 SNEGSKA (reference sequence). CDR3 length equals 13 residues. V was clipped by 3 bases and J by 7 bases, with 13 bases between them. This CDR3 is CSASIRVGQPQHF. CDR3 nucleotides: TGCAGTGCTAGTATCCGGGTAGGCCAGCCCCAGCATTTT.

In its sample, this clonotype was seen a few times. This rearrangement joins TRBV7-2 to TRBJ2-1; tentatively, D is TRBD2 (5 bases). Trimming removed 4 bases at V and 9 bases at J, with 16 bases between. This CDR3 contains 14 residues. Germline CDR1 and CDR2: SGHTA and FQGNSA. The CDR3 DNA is TGTGCCAGCAGCTCGCCTTTAGTACGGGGTGAGCAGTTCTTC. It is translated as CASSSPLVRGEQFF.

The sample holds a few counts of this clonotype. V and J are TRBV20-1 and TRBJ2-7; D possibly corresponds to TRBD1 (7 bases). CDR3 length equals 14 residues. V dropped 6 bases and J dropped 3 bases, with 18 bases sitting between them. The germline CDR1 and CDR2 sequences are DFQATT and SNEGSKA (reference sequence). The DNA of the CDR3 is TGCAGTGCAACGTCAAGACAGGGACTCTACGAGCAGTACTTC. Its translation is CSATSRQGLYEQYF.

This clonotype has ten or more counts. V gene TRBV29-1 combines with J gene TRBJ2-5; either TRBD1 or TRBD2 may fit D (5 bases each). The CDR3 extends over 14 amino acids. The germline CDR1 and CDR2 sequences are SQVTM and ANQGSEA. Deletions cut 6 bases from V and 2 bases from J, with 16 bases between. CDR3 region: CSVPRGTQQETQYF. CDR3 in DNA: TGCAGCGTCCCCCGAGGGACGCAACAAGAGACCCAGTACTTC.

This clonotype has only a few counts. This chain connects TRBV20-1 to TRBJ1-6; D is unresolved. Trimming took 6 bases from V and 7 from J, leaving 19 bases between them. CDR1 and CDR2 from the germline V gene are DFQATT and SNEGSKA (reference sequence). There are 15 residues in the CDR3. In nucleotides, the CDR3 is TGCAGTGCCCTAGGACGACCCACTCAAAATTCACCCCTCCACTTT. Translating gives CSALGRPTQNSPLHF.

The CDR3 here is CSASYGQETQYF. The CDR3 DNA sequence: TGCAGTGCTAGCTACGGTCAAGAGACCCAGTACTTC. The chain carries TRBV20-1 and TRBJ2-5, with D unresolved. This CDR3 spans 12 amino acids. The germline V and J ends were trimmed by 3 bases and 2 bases, with 7 bases remaining between them. The germline V gene encodes CDR1 DFQATT and CDR2 SNEGSKA (reference sequence).

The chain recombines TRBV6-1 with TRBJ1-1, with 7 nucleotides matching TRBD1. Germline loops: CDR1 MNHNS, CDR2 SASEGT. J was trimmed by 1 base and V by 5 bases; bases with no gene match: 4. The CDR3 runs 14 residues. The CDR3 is CASSPGQWNTEAFF. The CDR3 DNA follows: TGTGCCAGCAGTCCGGGACAGTGGAACACTGAAGCTTTCTTT.